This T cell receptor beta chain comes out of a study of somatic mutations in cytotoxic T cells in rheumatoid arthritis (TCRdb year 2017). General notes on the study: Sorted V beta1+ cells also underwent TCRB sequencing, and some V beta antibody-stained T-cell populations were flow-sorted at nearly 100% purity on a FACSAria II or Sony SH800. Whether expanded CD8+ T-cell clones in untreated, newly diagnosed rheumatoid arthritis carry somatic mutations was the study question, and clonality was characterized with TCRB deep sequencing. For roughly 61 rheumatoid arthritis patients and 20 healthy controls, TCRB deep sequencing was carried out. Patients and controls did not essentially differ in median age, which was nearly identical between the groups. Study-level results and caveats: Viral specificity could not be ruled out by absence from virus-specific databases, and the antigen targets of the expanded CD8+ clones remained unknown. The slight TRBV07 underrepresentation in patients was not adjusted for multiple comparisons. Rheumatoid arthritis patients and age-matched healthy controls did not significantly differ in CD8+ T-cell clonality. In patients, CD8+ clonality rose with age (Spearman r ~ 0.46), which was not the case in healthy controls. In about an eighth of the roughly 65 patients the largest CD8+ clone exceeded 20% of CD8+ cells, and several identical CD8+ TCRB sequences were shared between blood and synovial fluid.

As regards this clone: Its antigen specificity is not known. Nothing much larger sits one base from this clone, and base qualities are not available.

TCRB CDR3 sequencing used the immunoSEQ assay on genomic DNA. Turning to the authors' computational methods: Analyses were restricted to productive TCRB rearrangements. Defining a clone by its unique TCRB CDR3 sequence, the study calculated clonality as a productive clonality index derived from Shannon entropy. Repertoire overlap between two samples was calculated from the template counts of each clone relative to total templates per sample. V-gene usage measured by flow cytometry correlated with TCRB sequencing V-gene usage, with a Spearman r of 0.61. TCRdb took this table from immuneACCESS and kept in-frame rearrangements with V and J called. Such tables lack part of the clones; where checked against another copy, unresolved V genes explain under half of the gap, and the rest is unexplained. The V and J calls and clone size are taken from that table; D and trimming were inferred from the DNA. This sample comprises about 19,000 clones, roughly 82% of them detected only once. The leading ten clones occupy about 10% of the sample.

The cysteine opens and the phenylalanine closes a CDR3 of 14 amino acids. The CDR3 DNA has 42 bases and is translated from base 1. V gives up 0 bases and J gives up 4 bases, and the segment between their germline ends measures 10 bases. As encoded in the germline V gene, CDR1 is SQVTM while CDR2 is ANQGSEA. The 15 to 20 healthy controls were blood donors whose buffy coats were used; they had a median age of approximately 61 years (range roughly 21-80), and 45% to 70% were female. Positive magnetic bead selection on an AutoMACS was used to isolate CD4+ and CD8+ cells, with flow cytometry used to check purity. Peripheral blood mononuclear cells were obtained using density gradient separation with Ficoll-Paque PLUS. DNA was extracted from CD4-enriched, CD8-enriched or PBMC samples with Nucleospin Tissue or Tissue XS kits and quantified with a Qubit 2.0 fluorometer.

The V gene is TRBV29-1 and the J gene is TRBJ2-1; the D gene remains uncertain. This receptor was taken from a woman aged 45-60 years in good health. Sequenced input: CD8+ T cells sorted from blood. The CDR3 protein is CSVEDTQPYNEQFF. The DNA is TGCAGCGTTGAAGATACTCAACCGTACAATGAGCAGTTCTTC.